Listed below are T cell receptor beta chains from one sample, sequenced in a study of beta chain features in type 1 diabetes. Measured with immunoSEQ multiplex PCR; TCRdb has only the in-frame clones, and not every one. The sample lists 300,000 to 400,000 clones, around 7.6% occurring once. Sequenced material: central memory CD4+ T cells from blood. The source of these receptors is a woman aged 18-35 years in good health. Each CDR3 is given with its conserved first and last residue. A D gene is named only where the DNA matches it firmly. Part of the rows lack a size; the others show once, few, many or a class for expanded clones.

d_call: TRBD2
v_call: TRBV27
clone_size: .
j_call: TRBJ2-5
cdr3_nt: TGTGCCAGCAGCAGGACAGCCGGGACTAGAAGCAAAGAGACCCAGTACTTC
cdr3_aa: CASSRTAGTRSKETQYF

d_call: TRBD2
v_call: TRBV7-2
clone_size: .
j_call: TRBJ2-1
cdr3_nt: TGTGCCAGCAGTTCGGGACTAGCAAAGAATGAGCAGTTCTTC
cdr3_aa: CASSSGLAKNEQFF

d_call: .
v_call: TRBV6-5
clone_size: few
j_call: TRBJ2-5
cdr3_nt: TGTGCCAGCAGAAGGACTTGGCAAGAGACCCAGTACTTC
cdr3_aa: CASRRTWQETQYF

d_call: TRBD2
v_call: TRBV4-1
clone_size: few
j_call: TRBJ2-5
cdr3_nt: TGTGCCAGCAGCCCTCAGGAGCGGGAGAAAGAGACCCAGTACTTC
cdr3_aa: CASSPQEREKETQYF

d_call: TRBD2
v_call: TRBV6-4
clone_size: few
j_call: TRBJ2-3
cdr3_nt: TGTGCCAGCAGCACTAGCGGGGAGGGAGATACGCAGTATTTT
cdr3_aa: CASSTSGEGDTQYF

d_call: TRBD2
v_call: TRBV4-3
clone_size: .
j_call: TRBJ2-1
cdr3_nt: TGCGCCAGCAGCCAAGAGTCTAGCGGGATCCATGAGCAGTTCTTC
cdr3_aa: CASSQESSGIHEQFF

d_call: .
v_call: TRBV10-2
clone_size: few
j_call: TRBJ2-1
cdr3_nt: TGCGCCAGCAGTGCGGCTAGATACAATGAGCAGTTCTTC
cdr3_aa: CASSAARYNEQFF

d_call: .
v_call: TRBV25-1
clone_size: few
j_call: TRBJ1-2
cdr3_nt: TGTGCCAGCAGTGTATCTAACCGGGACTATGGCTACACCTTC
cdr3_aa: CASSVSNRDYGYTF

d_call: TRBD2
v_call: TRBV7-6
clone_size: few
j_call: TRBJ2-3
cdr3_nt: TGTGCCAGCAGCCTAGGGGGACTAGCCAGCGATACGCAGTATTTT
cdr3_aa: CASSLGGLASDTQYF

d_call: TRBD2
v_call: TRBV19
clone_size: few
j_call: TRBJ2-1
cdr3_nt: TGTGCCAGTAGCTCCGGATTAGCGGGAGGGGGTAGTGAGCAGTTCTTC
cdr3_aa: CASSSGLAGGGSEQFF

d_call: .
v_call: TRBV20-1
clone_size: many
j_call: TRBJ1-4
cdr3_nt: TGCAGTGCTATACCGTATGAAAAACTGTTTTTT
cdr3_aa: CSAIPYEKLFF

d_call: .
v_call: TRBV5-6
clone_size: few
j_call: TRBJ1-2
cdr3_nt: TGTGCCAGCAGCTTGACTAACTATGGCTACACCTTC
cdr3_aa: CASSLTNYGYTF

d_call: .
v_call: TRBV4-3
clone_size: .
j_call: TRBJ2-7
cdr3_nt: TGCGCCAGCAGCCAAGGCCCCGGGACAAATTACGAGCAGTACTTC
cdr3_aa: CASSQGPGTNYEQYF

d_call: TRBD2
v_call: TRBV28
clone_size: few
j_call: TRBJ2-3
cdr3_nt: TGTGCCAGCAGTTTATCCCCTAGCGGGAGGGCCACAGATACGCAGTATTTT
cdr3_aa: CASSLSPSGRATDTQYF

d_call: TRBD2
v_call: TRBV10-3
clone_size: many
j_call: TRBJ2-2
cdr3_nt: TGTGCCATCAGTGAGGGTAGCGGGAGAGCGAACACCGGGGAGCTGTTTTTT
cdr3_aa: CAISEGSGRANTGELFF

d_call: TRBD2
v_call: TRBV5-6
clone_size: .
j_call: TRBJ2-2
cdr3_nt: TGTGCCAGCAGCTTGTGGGTAGCGGGTTCCACCGGGGAGCTGTTTTTT
cdr3_aa: CASSLWVAGSTGELFF